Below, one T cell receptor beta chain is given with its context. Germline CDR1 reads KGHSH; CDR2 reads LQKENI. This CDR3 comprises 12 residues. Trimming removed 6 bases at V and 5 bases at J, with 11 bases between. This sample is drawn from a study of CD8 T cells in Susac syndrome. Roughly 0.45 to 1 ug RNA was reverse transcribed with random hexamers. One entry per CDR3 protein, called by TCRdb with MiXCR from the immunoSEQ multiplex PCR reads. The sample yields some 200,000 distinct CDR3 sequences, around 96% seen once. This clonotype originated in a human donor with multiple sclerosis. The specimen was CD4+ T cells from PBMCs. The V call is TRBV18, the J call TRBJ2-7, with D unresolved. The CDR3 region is CASSPTLDEQYF. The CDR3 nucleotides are TGTGCCAGCTCCCCGACGCTGGACGAGCAGTACTTC.